The 5 T cell receptor beta chains below come from one sample, sequenced in a study of blood T cell repertoires in COVID-19. Assay: immunoSEQ multiplex PCR; the TCRdb copy retains only in-frame clones and omits some. This table has about 300,000 clones, over 85% appearing once. The material sequenced was PBMCs or T cells enriched from blood (not recorded which). These receptors were collected from a woman in her fifties or sixties who had been exposed to COVID-19.

The chain links TRBV4-1 to TRBJ2-7; TRBD2 is a possible D gene (6 bases). This CDR3 spans 13 amino acids. The germline CDR1 and CDR2 sequences are MGHRA and YSYEKL. The germline V and J ends were trimmed by 4 bases and 7 bases, with 14 bases remaining between them. The CDR3 sequence is CASSPKGREEQYF. For the CDR3, the DNA is TGCGCCAGCAGCCCGAAGGGCCGGGAGGAGCAGTACTTC.

Remarks on this clone: This specimen includes other DNA sequences encoding the same CDR3. The gene calls are TRBV28 and TRBJ1-2; no firm D call. Germline CDR1 reads MDHEN; CDR2 reads SYDVKM. This CDR3 region has 12 residues. V shed 2 bases and J shed 4 bases, with 5 bases lying between them. CDR3 amino acids: CASSLPGYGYTF. CDR3 nucleotides: TGTGCCAGCAGTTTACCCGGCTATGGCTACACCTTC.

The chain links TRBV5-1 to TRBJ1-1; D remains ambiguous. V shed 2 bases and J shed 0 bases, with 17 bases lying between them. Germline CDR1 reads SGHRS; CDR2 reads YFSETQ. The CDR3 runs 17 residues. CDR3 in amino acids: CASSFLPREILNTEAFF. The CDR3, as DNA: TGCGCCAGCAGCTTTTTACCGAGAGAGATCCTGAACACTGAAGCTTTCTTT.

CDR3 amino acids: CASSHGFAGTGYGYTF. The CDR3, as DNA: TGTGCCAGCAGCCACGGATTCGCCGGGACAGGATATGGCTACACCTTC. This chain links TRBV3-1 (or the pseudogene TRBV3-2) with TRBJ1-2; the match to TRBD1 covers 8 bases. CDR1 LGHDT and CDR2 YNNKEL come from the germline V gene (reference sequence). This CDR3 comprises 16 residues. V lost 3 bases to trimming and J lost 5 bases; unmatched junction nucleotides: 11.

In DNA form, the CDR3 reads TGTGCCAGCAGGATCACAGGGACCACCTATGGCTACACCTTC. Its protein is CASRITGTTYGYTF. The gene calls are TRBV6-5 and TRBJ1-2, with D tentatively TRBD1 (6 bases). The V gene's germline CDR1 is MNHEY and CDR2 SVGAGI. CDR3 length equals 14 residues. V dropped 6 bases and J dropped 4 bases, with 15 bases sitting between them.